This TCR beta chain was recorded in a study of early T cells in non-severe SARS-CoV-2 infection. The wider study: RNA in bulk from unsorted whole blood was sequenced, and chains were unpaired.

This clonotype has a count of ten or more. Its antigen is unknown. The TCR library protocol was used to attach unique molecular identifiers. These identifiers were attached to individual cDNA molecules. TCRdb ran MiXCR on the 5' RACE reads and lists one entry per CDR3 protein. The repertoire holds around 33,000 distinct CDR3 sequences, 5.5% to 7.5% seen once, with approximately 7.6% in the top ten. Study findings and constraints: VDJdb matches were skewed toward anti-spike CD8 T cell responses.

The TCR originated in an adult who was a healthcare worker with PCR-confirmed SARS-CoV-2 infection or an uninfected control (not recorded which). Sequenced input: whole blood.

The DNA of the CDR3 is TGTGCCAGCAGCTTACACTTACAGCAAGAGCAGTTCTTC. Amino acids: CASSLHLQQEQFF. The rearrangement joins TRBV7-8 to TRBJ2-1, with D hard to call. The CDR3 loop spans 13 amino acids. The ends were cut back, 2 bases at V and 10 bases at J, with 12 bases in the middle. Per the germline V gene, CDR1 is SGHVS and CDR2 is FQNEAQ.